This TCR beta chain was documented in a study of T-cell memory formation after mild COVID-19. This clonotype has just a few counts. Antigen unknown. TCRdb reprocessed the 5' RACE reads with MiXCR, giving one entry per CDR3 protein. The table records approximately 490,000 distinct CDR3 sequences, around 21% of them present only once. Regarding the study as a whole: Largely, contracting CD4+ clones fell within CM and EM, and contracting CD8+ clones within EMRA. From day 15 to 85, contracting clones were balanced between CD4 and CD8, whereas later expanders leaned toward CD4+.

Per germline, CDR1 DFQATT and CDR2 SNEGSKA (reference sequence). The CDR3 is made up of 15 amino acids. The junction had 9 bases not matched to a gene; V was cut back by 7 bases and J by 0 bases. What was sequenced was PBMCs or a T cell subset sorted from them (not recorded which). The sequence was collected from an adult woman who had mild COVID-19 (a few samples of this study predate the infection). Cell type and time point are not known. The chain carries TRBV20-1 and TRBJ2-1; the match to TRBD2 covers 7 bases. The CDR3 is CSGLSGVSSYNEQFF. Here the CDR3 DNA reads TGCAGTGGGTTAAGCGGGGTGAGCTCCTACAATGAGCAGTTCTTC.